This TCR beta chain was found in a study of control samples from healthy donors and cancer patients. Method: immunoSEQ multiplex PCR; TCRdb's copy keeps in-frame clones and lacks some. The table has about 140,000 clones, 80% to 90% seen once. The sequenced sample was blood. This receptor was taken from a man between 18 and 35 years old in good health.

Written as DNA, the CDR3 is TGTGCCAGTCGGGGGCAGGGGAACACCGGGGAGCTGTTTTTT. It yields the protein CASRGQGNTGELFF. This chain links TRBV19 with TRBJ2-2; either TRBD1 or TRBD2 may supply D (6 bases each). The CDR3 covers 14 residues. Trimming cost V 8 bases and J 1 base, with 11 bases left between them. Germline V gene sequence: CDR1 LNHDA, CDR2 SQIVND (reference sequence). Full variable domain (missing parts from reference TRBV19 and TRBJ2-2): DGGITQSPKYLFRKEGQNVTLSCEQNLNHDAMYWYRQDPGQGLRLIYYSQIVNDFQKGDIAEGYSVSREKKESFPLTVTSAQKNPTAFYLCASRGQGNTGELFFGEGSRLTVL.